This is a list of T cell receptor beta chains from one sample in a study of control samples from healthy donors and cancer patients. Some clones are missing from TCRdb's copy, which holds only in-frame ones; the method was immunoSEQ multiplex PCR. The profile shows 60,000 to 95,000 clones, approximately 88% of them singletons. Sequencing was performed on blood. Every receptor here comes from a man aged 45-65 years in good health. Each CDR3 is given with its conserved first and last residue. The D gene is left open where the match is weak. A clone size is listed for some rows: how often the clone was seen (once, few, many), or a class if it is expanded.

size: NA; J: TRBJ2-2; D: TRBD2; V: TRBV15; CDR3: CATSRDGRETGELFF; DNA: TGTGCCACCAGCAGAGATGGGAGGGAGACCGGGGAGCTGTTTTTT
size: NA; J: TRBJ2-3; D: TRBD1; V: TRBV24-1; CDR3: CATSDLQSGTGADTQYF; DNA: TGTGCCACCAGTGATTTGCAATCCGGGACAGGGGCAGATACGCAGTATTTT
size: NA; J: TRBJ2-2; D: NA; V: TRBV19; CDR3: CASSPGAGNTGELFF; DNA: TGTGCCAGTAGCCCTGGGGCAGGGAACACCGGGGAGCTGTTTTTT
size: NA; J: TRBJ2-1; D: TRBD2; V: TRBV19; CDR3: CASSISGIIDEQFF; DNA: TGTGCCAGTAGTATCAGCGGGATTATAGATGAGCAGTTCTTC
size: NA; J: TRBJ1-2; D: NA; V: TRBV6-1; CDR3: CASSEGGSHGYTF; DNA: TGTGCCAGCAGTGAGGGGGGGAGTCATGGCTACACCTTC
size: NA; J: TRBJ1-3; D: NA; V: TRBV30; CDR3: CAWRGARGSGNTIYF; DNA: TGTGCCTGGAGGGGCGCCAGGGGCTCTGGAAACACCATATATTTT
size: NA; J: TRBJ1-5; D: NA; V: TRBV6-2/TRBV6-3; CDR3: CASSPRGPSNQPQHF; DNA: TGTGCCAGCAGTCCCCGGGGCCCTAGCAATCAGCCCCAGCATTTT
size: NA; J: TRBJ2-2; D: NA; V: TRBV28; CDR3: CASSSLGAGADTGELFF; DNA: TGTGCCAGCAGCTCCCTGGGGGCGGGAGCGGACACCGGGGAGCTGTTTTTT
size: few; J: TRBJ1-6; D: NA; V: TRBV11-3; CDR3: CASSLGTGRGNSPLHF; DNA: TGTGCCAGCAGCTTAGGAACCGGGCGGGGGAATTCACCCCTCCACTTT
size: NA; J: TRBJ2-3; D: NA; V: TRBV24-1; CDR3: CATSAGGHTDTQYF; DNA: TGTGCCACCAGTGCTGGGGGTCACACAGATACGCAGTATTTT
size: NA; J: TRBJ2-1; D: TRBD1; V: TRBV5-1; CDR3: CASSSDRGSYNEQFF; DNA: TGCGCCAGCAGCTCTGACAGGGGGAGTTACAATGAGCAGTTCTTC
size: NA; J: TRBJ1-1; D: TRBD1; V: TRBV18; CDR3: CASSPSGGREAFF; DNA: TGTGCCAGCTCACCTTCAGGGGGAAGGGAAGCTTTCTTT
size: few; J: TRBJ1-4; D: TRBD1; V: TRBV14; CDR3: CASSQEMQGASNEKLFF; DNA: TGTGCCAGCAGCCAAGAAATGCAGGGGGCTTCTAATGAAAAACTGTTTTTT
size: NA; J: TRBJ1-5; D: NA; V: TRBV9; CDR3: CASDRTKHSNQPQHF; DNA: TGTGCCAGCGACCGGACGAAACATAGCAATCAGCCCCAGCATTTT
size: once; J: TRBJ1-1; D: NA; V: TRBV15; CDR3: CATSPRQANTEAFF; DNA: TGTGCCACCAGCCCCCGCCAGGCGAACACTGAAGCTTTCTTT
size: few; J: TRBJ1-2; D: TRBD1; V: TRBV19; CDR3: CASSDRVDGYTF; DNA: TGTGCCAGTTCGGACAGGGTCGACGGCTACACCTTC
size: NA; J: TRBJ1-1; D: NA; V: TRBV5-1; CDR3: CASSLDRGSGTEAFF; DNA: TGCGCCAGCAGCTTGGATCGGGGGAGCGGCACTGAAGCTTTCTTT
size: NA; J: TRBJ1-5; D: TRBD1; V: TRBV6-2/TRBV6-3; CDR3: CASSWGQGNQPQHF; DNA: TGTGCCAGCAGTTGGGGACAGGGCAATCAGCCCCAGCATTTT
size: NA; J: TRBJ2-7; D: NA; V: TRBV27; CDR3: CASSRGRSYEQYF; DNA: TGTGCCAGCAGTCGGGGCAGGTCCTACGAGCAGTACTTC
size: NA; J: TRBJ2-1; D: NA; V: TRBV4-3; CDR3: CASSQAASSYNEQFF; DNA: TGCGCCAGCAGCCAAGCGGCTAGCTCCTACAATGAGCAGTTCTTC
size: NA; J: TRBJ2-3; D: TRBD2; V: TRBV9; CDR3: CASSVGLAGGSDTQYF; DNA: TGTGCCAGCAGCGTAGGACTAGCGGGAGGCTCAGATACGCAGTATTTT
size: NA; J: TRBJ1-1; D: NA; V: TRBV4-2; CDR3: CASRRGRGVNTEAFF; DNA: TGTGCCAGCCGCCGGGGGCGGGGGGTGAACACTGAAGCTTTCTTT
size: NA; J: TRBJ2-7; D: NA; V: TRBV15; CDR3: CATSRAGGEQYF; DNA: TGTGCCACCAGCAGAGCAGGTGGCGAGCAGTACTTC
size: once; J: TRBJ2-1; D: NA; V: TRBV9; CDR3: CASSVLGSPLYNEQFF; DNA: TGTGCCAGCAGCGTATTGGGTAGTCCGCTCTACAATGAGCAGTTCTTC
size: NA; J: TRBJ1-4; D: NA; V: TRBV10-3; CDR3: CAISEGTVNNEKLFF; DNA: TGTGCCATCAGTGAAGGAACGGTCAATAATGAAAAACTGTTTTTT
size: NA; J: TRBJ2-7; D: NA; V: TRBV30; CDR3: CAWSADALRHEQYF; DNA: TGTGCCTGGAGCGCGGACGCCCTCAGACACGAGCAGTACTTC
size: few; J: TRBJ1-5; D: NA; V: TRBV6-5; CDR3: CASRPRRNQPQHF; DNA: TGTGCCAGTAGACCAAGACGCAATCAGCCCCAGCATTTT
size: NA; J: TRBJ2-3; D: TRBD2; V: TRBV11-2; CDR3: CASSLDIAGVTDTQYF; DNA: TGTGCCAGCAGCTTAGATATAGCGGGTGTCACAGATACGCAGTATTTT
size: once; J: TRBJ1-2; D: TRBD1; V: TRBV3-1/TRBV3-2; CDR3: CASSPGQGVSGYTF; DNA: TGTGCCAGCAGCCCCGGACAGGGGGTGAGTGGCTACACCTTC
size: NA; J: TRBJ1-6; D: NA; V: TRBV3-1/TRBV3-2; CDR3: CASSQATEPYNSPLHF; DNA: TGTGCCAGCAGCCAAGCGACGGAGCCATATAATTCACCCCTCCACTTT
size: NA; J: TRBJ2-3; D: TRBD2; V: TRBV19; CDR3: CASSGTSGSRTDTQYF; DNA: TGTGCCAGTAGCGGGACTAGCGGGAGTCGGACAGATACGCAGTATTTT
size: NA; J: TRBJ2-1; D: TRBD2; V: TRBV5-4; CDR3: CASSPTSGRDNEQFF; DNA: TGTGCCAGCAGCCCGACTAGCGGGAGGGACAATGAGCAGTTCTTC
size: NA; J: TRBJ2-3; D: NA; V: TRBV18; CDR3: CASSPPLGVGTDTQYF; DNA: TGTGCCAGCTCACCACCCCTCGGTGTCGGAACAGATACGCAGTATTTT
size: NA; J: TRBJ2-6; D: TRBD1; V: TRBV27; CDR3: CASKTGGGFGANVLTF; DNA: TGTGCCAGTAAAACAGGGGGCGGCTTTGGGGCCAACGTCCTGACTTTC
size: NA; J: TRBJ2-5; D: NA; V: TRBV5-1; CDR3: CASSSYQETQYF; DNA: TGCGCCAGCAGCTCCTACCAAGAGACCCAGTACTTC